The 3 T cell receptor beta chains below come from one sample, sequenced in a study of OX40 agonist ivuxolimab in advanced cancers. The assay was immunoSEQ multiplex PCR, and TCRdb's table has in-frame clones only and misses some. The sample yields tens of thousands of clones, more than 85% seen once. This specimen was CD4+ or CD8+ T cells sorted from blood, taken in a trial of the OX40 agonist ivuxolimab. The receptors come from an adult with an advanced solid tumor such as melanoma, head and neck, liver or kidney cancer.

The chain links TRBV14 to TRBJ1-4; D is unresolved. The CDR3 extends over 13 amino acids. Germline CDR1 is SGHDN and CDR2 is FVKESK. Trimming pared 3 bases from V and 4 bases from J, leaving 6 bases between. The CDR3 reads CASSQVDNEKLFF. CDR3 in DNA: TGTGCCAGCAGCCAGGTGGATAATGAAAAACTGTTTTTT.

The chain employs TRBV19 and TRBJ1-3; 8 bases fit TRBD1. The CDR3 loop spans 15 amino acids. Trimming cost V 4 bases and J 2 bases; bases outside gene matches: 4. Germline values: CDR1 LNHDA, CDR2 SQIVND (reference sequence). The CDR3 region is CASSTQGATGNTIYF. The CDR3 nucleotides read TGTGCCAGTAGTACTCAGGGGGCCACTGGAAACACCATATATTTT.

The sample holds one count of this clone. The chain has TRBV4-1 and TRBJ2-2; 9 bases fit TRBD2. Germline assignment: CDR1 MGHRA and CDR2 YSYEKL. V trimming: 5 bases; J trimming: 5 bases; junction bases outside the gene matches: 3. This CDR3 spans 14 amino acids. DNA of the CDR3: TGCGCCAGCAGCAAGACTAGCGGTACCGGGGAGCTGTTTTTT. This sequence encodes CASSKTSGTGELFF.